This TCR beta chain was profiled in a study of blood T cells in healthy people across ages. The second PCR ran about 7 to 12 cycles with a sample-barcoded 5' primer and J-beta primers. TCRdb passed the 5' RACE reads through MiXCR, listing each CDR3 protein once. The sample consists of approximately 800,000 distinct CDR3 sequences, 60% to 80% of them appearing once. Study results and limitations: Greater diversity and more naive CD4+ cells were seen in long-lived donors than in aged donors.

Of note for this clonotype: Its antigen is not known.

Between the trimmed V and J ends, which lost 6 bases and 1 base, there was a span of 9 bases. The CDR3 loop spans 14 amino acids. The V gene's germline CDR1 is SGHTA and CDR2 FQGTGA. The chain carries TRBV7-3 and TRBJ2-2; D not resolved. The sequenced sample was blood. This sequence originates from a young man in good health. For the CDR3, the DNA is TGTGCCAGCAGTTACCGGCAGAACACCGGGGAGCTGTTTTTT. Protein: CASSYRQNTGELFF.